The 2 T cell receptor beta chains reported below all come from one sample, sequenced in a study of response to subunit inactivated influenza vaccine. Using its own MiXCR run on the RT-PCR reads, TCRdb lists one record per CDR3 protein. Of about 240,000 distinct CDR3 sequences listed, 12% are singletons. This specimen consisted of non-naive T cells sorted from PBMCs, obtained 14 to 15 days before vaccination. These TCRs come from a man aged 50 or older who received an inactivated influenza vaccine.

The V call is TRBV6-2 or TRBV6-3, the J call TRBJ2-7; 13 bases fit TRBD2. The ends lost 4 bases at V and 3 bases at J; junction bases unmatched: 12. The CDR3 totals 18 residues. The V gene's germline CDR1 is MNHEY and CDR2 SVGEGT. CDR3 DNA: TGTGCCAGCAGTTCGCTCCCAGGACTAGCGGGAGAGCGCTACGAGCAGTACTTC. This encodes CASSSLPGLAGERYEQYF.

This clonotype has at least ten counts. The chain uses TRBV11-2 and TRBJ2-3; 11 nucleotides align to TRBD2. The V gene end was trimmed by 5 bases and the J gene end by 6 bases; junction bases not matched to a gene: 16. The CDR3 is 18 residues long. In germline, CDR1 is SGHAT, CDR2 FQNNGV. In nucleotides, the CDR3 is TGTGCCAGCAGCCGTTGGGGAAATAGCGGGGGGGCAATGGATACGCAGTATTTT. As protein: CASSRWGNSGGAMDTQYF.